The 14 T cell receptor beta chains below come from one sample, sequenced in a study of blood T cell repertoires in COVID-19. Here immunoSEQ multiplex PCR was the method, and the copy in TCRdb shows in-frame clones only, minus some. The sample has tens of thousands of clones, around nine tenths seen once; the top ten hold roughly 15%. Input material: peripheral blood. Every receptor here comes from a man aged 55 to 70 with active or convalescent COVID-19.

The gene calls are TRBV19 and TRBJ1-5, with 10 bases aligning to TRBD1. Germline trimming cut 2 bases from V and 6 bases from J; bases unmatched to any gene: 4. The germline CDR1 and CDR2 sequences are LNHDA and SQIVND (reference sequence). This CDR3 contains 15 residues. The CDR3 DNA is TGTGCCAGTAGTATACGGGACAGGGGAAGTCAGCCCCAGCATTTT. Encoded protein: CASSIRDRGSQPQHF.

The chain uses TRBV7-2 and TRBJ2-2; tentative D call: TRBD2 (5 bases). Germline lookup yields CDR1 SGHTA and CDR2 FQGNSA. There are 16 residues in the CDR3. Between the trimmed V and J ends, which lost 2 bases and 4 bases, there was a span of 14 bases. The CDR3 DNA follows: TGTGCCAGCAGCTTAACCCGCGGGCGGACCACCGGGGAGCTGTTTTTT. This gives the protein CASSLTRGRTTGELFF. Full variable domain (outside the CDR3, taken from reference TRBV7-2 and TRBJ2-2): GAGVSQSPSNKVTEKGKDVELRCDPISGHTALYWYRQSLGQGLEFLIYFQGNSAPDKSGLPSDRFSAERTGGSVSTLTIQRTQQEDSAVYLCASSLTRGRTTGELFFGEGSRLTVL.

In DNA form, the CDR3 reads TGCAGCGCCACAGAGACAGGGCCCCTGGAGCAGTACTTC. It is translated as CSATETGPLEQYF. The chain is built from TRBV29-1 and TRBJ2-7, with TRBD1 matching 7 bases. CDR1 and CDR2 (germline): SQVTM, ANQGSEA. J was trimmed by 7 bases and V by 7 bases; bases with no gene match: 13. The CDR3 sequence is 13 residues long.

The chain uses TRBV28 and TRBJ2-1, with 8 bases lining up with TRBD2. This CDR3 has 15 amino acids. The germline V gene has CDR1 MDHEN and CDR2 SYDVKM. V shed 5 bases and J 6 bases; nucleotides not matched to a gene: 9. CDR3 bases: TGTGCCAGCAGTATAAGCGGGGGCCGGGGCAATGAGCAGTTCTTC. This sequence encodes CASSISGGRGNEQFF.

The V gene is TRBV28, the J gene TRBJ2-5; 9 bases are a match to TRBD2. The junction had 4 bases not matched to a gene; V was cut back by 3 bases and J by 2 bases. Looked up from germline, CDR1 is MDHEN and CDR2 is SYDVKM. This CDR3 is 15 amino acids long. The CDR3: CASSFWRGGQETQYF. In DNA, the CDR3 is TGTGCCAGCAGTTTTTGGCGGGGGGGGCAAGAGACCCAGTACTTC.

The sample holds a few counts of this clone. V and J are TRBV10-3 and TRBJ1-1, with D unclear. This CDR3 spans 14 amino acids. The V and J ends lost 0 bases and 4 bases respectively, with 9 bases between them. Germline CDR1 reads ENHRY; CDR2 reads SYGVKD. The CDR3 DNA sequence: TGTGCCATCAGTGAGTCCCGGGTGGGCACTGAAGCTTTCTTT. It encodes CAISESRVGTEAFF.

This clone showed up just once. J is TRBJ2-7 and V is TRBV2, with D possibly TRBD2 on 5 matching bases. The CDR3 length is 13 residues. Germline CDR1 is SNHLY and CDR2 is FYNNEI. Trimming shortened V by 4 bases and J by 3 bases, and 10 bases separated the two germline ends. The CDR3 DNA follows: TGTGCCAGCAGTGCTCGACTAAACTACGAGCAGTACTTC. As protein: CASSARLNYEQYF.

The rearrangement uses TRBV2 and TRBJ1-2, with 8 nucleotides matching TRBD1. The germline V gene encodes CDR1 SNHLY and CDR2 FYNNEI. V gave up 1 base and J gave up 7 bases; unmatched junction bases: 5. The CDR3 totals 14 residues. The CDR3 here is CASSEEGTGFGYTF. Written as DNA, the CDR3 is TGTGCCAGCAGTGAAGAAGGGACAGGATTTGGCTACACCTTC. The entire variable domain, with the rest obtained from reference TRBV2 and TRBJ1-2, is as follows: EPEVTQTPSHQVTQMGQEVILRCVPISNHLYFYWYRQILGQKVEFLVSFYNNEISEKSEIFDDQFSVERPDGSNFTLKIRSTKLEDSAMYFCASSEEGTGFGYTFGSGTRLTVV.

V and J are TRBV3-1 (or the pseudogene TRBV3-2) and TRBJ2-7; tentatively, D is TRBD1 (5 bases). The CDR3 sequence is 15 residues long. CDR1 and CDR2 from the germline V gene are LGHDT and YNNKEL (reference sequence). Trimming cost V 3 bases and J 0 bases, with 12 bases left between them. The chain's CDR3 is CASSHMTANSYEQYF. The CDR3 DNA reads TGTGCCAGCAGCCATATGACAGCCAACTCCTACGAGCAGTACTTC.

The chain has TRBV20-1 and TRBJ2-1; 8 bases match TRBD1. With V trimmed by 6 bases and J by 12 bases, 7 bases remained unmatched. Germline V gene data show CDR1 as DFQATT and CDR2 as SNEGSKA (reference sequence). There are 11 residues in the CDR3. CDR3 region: CSAEQGGGQFF. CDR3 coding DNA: TGCAGTGCAGAACAGGGGGGCGGGCAGTTCTTC.

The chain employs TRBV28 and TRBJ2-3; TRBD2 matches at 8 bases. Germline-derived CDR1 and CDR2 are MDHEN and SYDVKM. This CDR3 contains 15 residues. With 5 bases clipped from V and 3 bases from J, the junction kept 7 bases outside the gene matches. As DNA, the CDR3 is TGTGCCAGCAGTCCTACTAGCGGACAAACAGATACGCAGTATTTT. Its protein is CASSPTSGQTDTQYF.

The CDR3 region is CASRYYRDSTYEQYF. DNA of the CDR3: TGCGCCAGCAGGTACTACCGGGACAGCACCTACGAGCAGTACTTC. The rearrangement uses TRBV5-1 and TRBJ2-7; 7 bases agree with TRBD1. Trimming at V came to 5 bases and at J to 2 bases, leaving 10 bases not matched to a gene. CDR3 length: 15 amino acids. Germline V gene data show CDR1 as SGHRS and CDR2 as YFSETQ.

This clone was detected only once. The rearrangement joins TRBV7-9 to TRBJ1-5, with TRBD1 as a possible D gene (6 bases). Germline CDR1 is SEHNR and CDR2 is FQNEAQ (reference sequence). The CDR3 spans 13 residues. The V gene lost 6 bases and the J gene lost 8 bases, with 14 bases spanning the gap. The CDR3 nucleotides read TGTGCCAGCAGGGGGAGACAGGAGGAGCCCCAGCATTTT. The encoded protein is CASRGRQEEPQHF.

The CDR3 is CASTPQSTDTQYF. The CDR3 DNA reads as TGTGCCAGCACCCCCCAAAGCACAGATACGCAGTATTTT. The chain carries TRBV12-3 or TRBV12-4 and TRBJ2-3; D ambiguous. The V end lost 7 bases, the J end lost 0 bases, and 8 bases lay between the germline ends. The CDR3 runs 13 residues.